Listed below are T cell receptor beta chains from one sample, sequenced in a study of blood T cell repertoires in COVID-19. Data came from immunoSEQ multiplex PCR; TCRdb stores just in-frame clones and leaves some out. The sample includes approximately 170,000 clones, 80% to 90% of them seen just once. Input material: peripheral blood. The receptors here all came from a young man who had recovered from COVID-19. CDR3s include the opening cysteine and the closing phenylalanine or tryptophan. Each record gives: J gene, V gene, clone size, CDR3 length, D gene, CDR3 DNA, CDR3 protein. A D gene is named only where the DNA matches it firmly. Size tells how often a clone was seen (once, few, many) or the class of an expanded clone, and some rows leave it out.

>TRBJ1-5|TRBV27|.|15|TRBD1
TGTGCCAGCAGTTCCGACAGGGGGAGCAATCAGCCCCAGCATTTT
CASSSDRGSNQPQHF
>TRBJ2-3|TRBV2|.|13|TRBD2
TGTGCCAGCAGCGGACTAGGAACAGATACGCAGTATTTT
CASSGLGTDTQYF
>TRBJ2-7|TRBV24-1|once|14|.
TGTGCCACCAGTGATTCGCGACAGACCTACGAGCAGTACTTC
CATSDSRQTYEQYF
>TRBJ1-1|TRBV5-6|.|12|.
TGTGCCAGCAGGGGGGCCGGGATTGAAGCTTTCTTT
CASRGAGIEAFF
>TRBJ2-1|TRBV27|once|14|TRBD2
TGTGCCAGCAGTTTAACGGGAGGTTGGAATGAGCAGTTCTTC
CASSLTGGWNEQFF
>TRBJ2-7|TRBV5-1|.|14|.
TGCGCCAGCAGGTCCCCGGGACAAGGCTACGAGCAGTACTTC
CASRSPGQGYEQYF
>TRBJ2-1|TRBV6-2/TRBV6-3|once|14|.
TGTGCCAGCAGTTACGAGACTAAATACAATGAGCAGTTCTTC
CASSYETKYNEQFF
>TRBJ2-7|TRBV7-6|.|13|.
TGTGCCAGCAGCTCCCTCGAGGAGAACGAGCAGTACTTC
CASSSLEENEQYF
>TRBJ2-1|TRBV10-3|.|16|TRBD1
TGTGCCATCAGTGTAGGAAGAGGGGGCGCAAGCAATGAGCAGTTCTTC
CAISVGRGGASNEQFF
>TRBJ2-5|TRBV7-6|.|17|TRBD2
TGTGCCAGCAGCAGGACTAGCGGGAGTGGGGTTGGGGAGACCCAGTACTTC
CASSRTSGSGVGETQYF